This record covers a single T cell receptor beta chain. Libraries were prepared by immunoSEQ multiplex PCR; TCRdb keeps only in-frame clonotypes and omits some of them. Here the sample spans approximately 85,000 clones, 85% to 90% being singletons. These data come from a study of control samples from healthy donors and cancer patients. There are 15 residues in the CDR3. The germline gives CDR1 SEHNR, CDR2 FQNEAQ (reference sequence). Between the trimmed V and J ends, which lost 5 bases and 0 bases, there was a span of 13 bases. Sequenced sample: blood. The sequence was obtained from a woman aged 55-70 years in good health. This chain uses TRBV7-9 with TRBJ1-1; no firm D call. The CDR3 bases are TGTGCCAGCAGCGGAGGACGGAGTTTGAACACTGAAGCTTTCTTT. As protein: CASSGGRSLNTEAFF.